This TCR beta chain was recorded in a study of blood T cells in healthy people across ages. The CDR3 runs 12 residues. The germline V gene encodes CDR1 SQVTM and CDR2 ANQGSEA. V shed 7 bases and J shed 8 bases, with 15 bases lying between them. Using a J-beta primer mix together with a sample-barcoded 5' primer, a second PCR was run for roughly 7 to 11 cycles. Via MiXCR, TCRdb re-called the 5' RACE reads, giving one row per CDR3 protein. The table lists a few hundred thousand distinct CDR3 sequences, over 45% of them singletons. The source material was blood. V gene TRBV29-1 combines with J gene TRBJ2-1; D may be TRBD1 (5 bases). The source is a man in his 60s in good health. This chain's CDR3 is CSAHHQGYEQFF. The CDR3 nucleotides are TGCAGCGCACACCACCAGGGCTATGAGCAGTTCTTC.